This entry describes one T cell receptor (beta chain). The split of CD4+ cells yielded CD45RA+ naive and CD45RA-negative memory subsets. These data originate in a study of shared clonotypes between healthy human individuals. Study in general: Each donor's CD4 naive and CD4 memory cells filled three plates apiece, CD8 naive two, and CD8 memory one.

The V and J ends lost 4 bases and 6 bases, in that order; junction bases with no gene match: 3. CDR3 length: 13 residues. The germline CDR1 and CDR2 sequences are MNHEY and SVGAGI. Evenly divided among several immunoSEQ plates was the genomic DNA of each subset. This table comes from immunoSEQ multiplex PCR, and its TCRdb copy is limited to in-frame clones, with some not included. The sample has approximately 1.5 million clones, 95% to 99% seen once. The chain has TRBV6-5 and TRBJ1-2, with TRBD1 matching over 9 bases. The receptor's source is a man aged 25-45 years in good health. The specimen was naive CD4+ T cells sorted from blood. Subset: CD45RA+ positively selected. In nucleotides, the CDR3 is TGTGCCAGCAGTTGGACAGGGGAAGATGGCTACACCTTC. Protein product: CASSWTGEDGYTF.